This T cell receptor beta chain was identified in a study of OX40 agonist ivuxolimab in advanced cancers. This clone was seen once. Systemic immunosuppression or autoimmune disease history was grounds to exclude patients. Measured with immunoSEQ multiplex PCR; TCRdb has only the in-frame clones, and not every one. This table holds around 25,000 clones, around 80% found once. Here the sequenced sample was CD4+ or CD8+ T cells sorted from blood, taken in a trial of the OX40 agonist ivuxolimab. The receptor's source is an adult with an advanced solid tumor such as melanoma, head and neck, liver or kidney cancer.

CDR3 in DNA: TGTGCCATTGGCGGGGATGGCTACACCTTC. This sequence encodes CAIGGDGYTF. The chain carries TRBV10-3 and TRBJ1-2; D ambiguous. The CDR3 runs 10 residues. Trimming left V 9 bases short and J 6 bases short, with 8 bases between. Germline CDR1 ENHRY, CDR2 SYGVKD.